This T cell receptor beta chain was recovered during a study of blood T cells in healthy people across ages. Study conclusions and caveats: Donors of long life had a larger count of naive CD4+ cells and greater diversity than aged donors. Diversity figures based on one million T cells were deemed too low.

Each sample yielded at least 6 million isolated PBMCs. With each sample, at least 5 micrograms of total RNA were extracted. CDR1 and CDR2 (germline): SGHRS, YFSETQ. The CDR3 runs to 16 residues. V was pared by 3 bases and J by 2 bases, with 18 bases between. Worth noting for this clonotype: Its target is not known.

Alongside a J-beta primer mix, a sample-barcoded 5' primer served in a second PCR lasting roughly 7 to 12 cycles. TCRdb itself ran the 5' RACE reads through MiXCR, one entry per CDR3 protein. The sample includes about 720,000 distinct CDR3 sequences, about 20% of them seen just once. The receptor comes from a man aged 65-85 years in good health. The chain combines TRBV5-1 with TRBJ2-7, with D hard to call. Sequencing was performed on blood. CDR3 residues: CASSYSSGFSPYEQYF. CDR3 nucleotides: TGCGCCAGCAGCTACTCATCCGGGTTTTCTCCCTACGAGCAGTACTTC.